This T cell receptor (beta chain) originates from a study of a mutant IDH1 vaccine in newly diagnosed glioma. In its sample, this clone was seen a few times. TCRdb keeps only in-frame clones here, not all; method: immunoSEQ multiplex PCR. The sample lists some 90,000 clones, almost 85% seen once, with less than 5.5% in the top ten. CDR3 length: 13 amino acids. Looked up from germline, CDR1 is SGDLS and CDR2 is YYNGEE. Trimming pared 0 bases from V and 6 bases from J, leaving 6 bases between. The time point denotes: baseline, week 1 (first vaccination visit). Treatment of the sample: pre-vaccination baseline after standard-of-care therapy. Donors had new WHO grade 3 or 4 IDH1-mutant, ATRX-lost astrocytomas.

Specimen: PBMCs, collected from a glioma patient treated with radiotherapy, temozolomide or both. The receptor's source is a man aged 35-49 years with glioma. Some clones in this sample may be carry-over from other donors' samples. This rearrangement joins TRBV9 to TRBJ2-2, with D unclear. The CDR3 DNA reads TGTGCCAGCAGCGTAGTGTCAGCCGGGGAGCTGTTTTTT. Encoded protein: CASSVVSAGELFF.